The T cell receptor (beta chain) under discussion was sequenced for a study of high-grade serous ovarian cancer treatment subgroups (dated by TCRdb to the early 2020s). Looking at the study overall: Sequencing yielded a mean of roughly 14,000 reads and 7,000 or so unique TCR beta rearrangements per sample. The study profiled TCR beta repertoires in high-grade serous ovarian cancer patients grouped by complete gross resection or neoadjuvant chemotherapy response under a laparoscopic triage algorithm. Of the approximately 30 patients in the cohort, 10 had no residual disease after primary surgery (R0), 10 were excellent NACT responders, and 10 were poor NACT responders. One primary tumor sample and two metastatic tumor samples were collected from each patient, for a total of around 99 samples.

The roughly 99 tumor samples underwent high-throughput TCR profiling with ImmunoSEQ. The paper's data handling went like this. To measure repertoire diversity, the metrics used were richness (unique productive sequences), clonality, evenness and relatedness, and the Bhattacharyya coefficient was used to assess similarity between samples. A sensitivity analysis that removed TCRs with fewer than two reads produced consistent conclusions. TCRdb provides this immuneACCESS table in a form limited to in-frame rearrangements. Some clones are lacking; in checked studies, under half of them reflect an unresolved V gene, and why the rest are absent is not known. V and J calls and clone size come straight from that table; D and trimming were deduced from the DNA. The sample table holds about 2,000 clones, of which more than 65% were seen once. The biggest ten clones account for roughly an eighth of the sample.

CDR1 and CDR2, looked up from the germline V gene, are SGHRS and YFSETQ. Germline trimming: 7 bases from V, 1 base from J; junction bases outside gene matches: 8. The CDR3 has 14 amino acids, counting the end cysteine and phenylalanine. The CDR3 DNA has 42 bases and is translated from base 1. What the authors observed across the whole study: The TCR repertoire analyses centered on CDR3, and CDR1 and CDR2 were not analyzed. Spatial information was not captured by bulk tumor TCR sequencing, so insight into HGSC tumor complexity and diversity was limited. Neoantigen level correlated positively with TCR clonal relatedness, and copy number variation and mutation load from whole-genome sequencing showed a positive trend with TCR clonal relatedness. Repertoire similarity ranging from about 0.11 to 0.85 was observed between tumors from the same patient, whereas almost no similarity was observed between different patients.

Tumor samples were collected prior to definitive surgery or chemotherapy. Genomic DNA was extracted by the MD Anderson Biospecimen Extraction Resource, and TCR sequencing was done by the MD Anderson Cancer Genomics Laboratory. As to this clone: The clone's antigen remains unknown. It has no much larger one-base neighbor in the sample; base qualities were not kept.

This TCR derives from a human donor with high-grade serous ovarian cancer. Specimen: tumor tissue. The chain employs TRBV5-1 and TRBJ2-7; the junction holds 7 bases that match TRBD1. The CDR3 reads as follows: CASARDSGSYEQYF. The DNA sequence reads TGCGCCAGCGCCCGGGACAGCGGATCCTACGAGCAGTACTTC.